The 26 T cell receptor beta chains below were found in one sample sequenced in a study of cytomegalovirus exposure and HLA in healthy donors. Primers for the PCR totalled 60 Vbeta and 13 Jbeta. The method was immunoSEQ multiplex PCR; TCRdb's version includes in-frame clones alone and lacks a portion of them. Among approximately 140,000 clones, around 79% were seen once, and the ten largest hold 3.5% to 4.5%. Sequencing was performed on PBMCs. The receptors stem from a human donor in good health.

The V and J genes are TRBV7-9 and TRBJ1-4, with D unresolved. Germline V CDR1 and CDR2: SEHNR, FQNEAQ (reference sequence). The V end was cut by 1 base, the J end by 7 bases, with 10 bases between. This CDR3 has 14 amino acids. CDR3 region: CASSLGAPGEKLFF. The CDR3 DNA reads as TGTGCCAGCAGCTTAGGGGCTCCTGGTGAAAAACTGTTTTTT. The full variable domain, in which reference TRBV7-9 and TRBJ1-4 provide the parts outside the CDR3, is DTGVSQNPRHKITKRGQNVTFRCDPISEHNRLYWYRQTLGQGPEFLTYFQNEAQLEKSRLLSDRFSAERPKGSFSTLEIQRTEQGDSAMYLCASSLGAPGEKLFFGSGTQLSVL.

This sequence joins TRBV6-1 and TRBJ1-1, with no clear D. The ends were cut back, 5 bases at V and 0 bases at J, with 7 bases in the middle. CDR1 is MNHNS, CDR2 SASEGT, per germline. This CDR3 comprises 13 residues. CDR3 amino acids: CASSLSLNTEAFF. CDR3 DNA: TGTGCCAGCAGTCTTAGCCTGAACACTGAAGCTTTCTTT.

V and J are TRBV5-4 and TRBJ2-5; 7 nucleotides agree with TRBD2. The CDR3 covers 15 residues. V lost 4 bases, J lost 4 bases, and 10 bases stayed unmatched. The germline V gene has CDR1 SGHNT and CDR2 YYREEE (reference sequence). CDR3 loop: CASSDSAGASETQYF. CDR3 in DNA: TGTGCCAGCAGCGATTCGGCGGGAGCATCAGAGACCCAGTACTTC.

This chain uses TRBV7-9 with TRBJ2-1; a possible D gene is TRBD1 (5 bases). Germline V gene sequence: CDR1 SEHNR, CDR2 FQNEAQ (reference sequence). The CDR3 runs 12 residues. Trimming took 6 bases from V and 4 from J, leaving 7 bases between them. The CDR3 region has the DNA TGTGCCAGCAGGACAGCTTACAATGAGCAGTTCTTC. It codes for CASRTAYNEQFF.

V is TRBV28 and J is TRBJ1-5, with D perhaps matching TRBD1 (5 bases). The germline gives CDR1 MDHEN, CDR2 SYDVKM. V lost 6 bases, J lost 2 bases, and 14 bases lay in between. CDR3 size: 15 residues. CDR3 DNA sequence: TGTGCCAGCAGGGTTGGGGGGGTGGGCAATCAGCCCCAGCATTTT. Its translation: CASRVGGVGNQPQHF.

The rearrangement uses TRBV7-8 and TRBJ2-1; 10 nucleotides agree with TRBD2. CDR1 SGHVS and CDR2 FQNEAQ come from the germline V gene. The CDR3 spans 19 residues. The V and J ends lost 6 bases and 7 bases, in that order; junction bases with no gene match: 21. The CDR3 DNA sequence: TGTGCCAGCAGTTTCACGAGACATGGACTAGCGGCCACCGTAAATGAGCAGTTCTTC. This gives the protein CASSFTRHGLAATVNEQFF.

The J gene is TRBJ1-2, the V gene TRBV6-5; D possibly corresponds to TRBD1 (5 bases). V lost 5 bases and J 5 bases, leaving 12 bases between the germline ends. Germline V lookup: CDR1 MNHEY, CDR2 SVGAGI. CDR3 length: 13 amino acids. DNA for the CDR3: TGTGCCAGCAGTCCTGGAGACAGTTATGGCTACACCTTC. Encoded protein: CASSPGDSYGYTF.

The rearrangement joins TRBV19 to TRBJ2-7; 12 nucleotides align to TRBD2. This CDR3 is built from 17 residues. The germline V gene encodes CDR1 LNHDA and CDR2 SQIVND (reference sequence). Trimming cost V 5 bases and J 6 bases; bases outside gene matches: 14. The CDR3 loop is CASSFSFGTSGRSEQYF. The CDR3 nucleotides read TGTGCCAGTAGTTTTTCTTTCGGGACTAGCGGGCGTAGCGAGCAGTACTTC.

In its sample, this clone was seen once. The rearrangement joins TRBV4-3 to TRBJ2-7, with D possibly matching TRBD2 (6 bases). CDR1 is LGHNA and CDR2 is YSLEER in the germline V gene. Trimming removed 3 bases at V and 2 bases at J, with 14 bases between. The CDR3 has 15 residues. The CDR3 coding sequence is TGCGCCAGCAGCCAGGGGACGGGAGACCCCTACGAGCAGTACTTC. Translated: CASSQGTGDPYEQYF.

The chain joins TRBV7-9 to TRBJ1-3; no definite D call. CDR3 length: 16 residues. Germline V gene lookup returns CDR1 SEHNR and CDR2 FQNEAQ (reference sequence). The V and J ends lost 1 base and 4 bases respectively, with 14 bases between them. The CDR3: CASSLVGLLRGNTIYF. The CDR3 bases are TGTGCCAGCAGCTTAGTCGGGTTACTTCGGGGAAACACCATATATTTT. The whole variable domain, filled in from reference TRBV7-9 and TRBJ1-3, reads DTGVSQNPRHKITKRGQNVTFRCDPISEHNRLYWYRQTLGQGPEFLTYFQNEAQLEKSRLLSDRFSAERPKGSFSTLEIQRTEQGDSAMYLCASSLVGLLRGNTIYFGEGSWLTVV.

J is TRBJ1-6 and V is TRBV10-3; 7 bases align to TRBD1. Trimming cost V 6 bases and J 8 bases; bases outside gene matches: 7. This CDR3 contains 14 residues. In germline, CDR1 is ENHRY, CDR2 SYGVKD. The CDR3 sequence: CAISLKGADSPLHF. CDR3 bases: TGTGCCATCAGCCTTAAGGGGGCAGATTCACCCCTCCACTTT.

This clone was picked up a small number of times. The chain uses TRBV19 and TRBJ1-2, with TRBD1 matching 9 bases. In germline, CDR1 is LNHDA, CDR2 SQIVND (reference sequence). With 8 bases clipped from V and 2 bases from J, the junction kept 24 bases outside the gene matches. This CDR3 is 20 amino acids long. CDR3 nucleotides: TGTGCCAGTCTGGCCAATAACCCGGTCCCGGGACAGGGATTGAACTATGGCTACACCTTC. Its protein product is CASLANNPVPGQGLNYGYTF.

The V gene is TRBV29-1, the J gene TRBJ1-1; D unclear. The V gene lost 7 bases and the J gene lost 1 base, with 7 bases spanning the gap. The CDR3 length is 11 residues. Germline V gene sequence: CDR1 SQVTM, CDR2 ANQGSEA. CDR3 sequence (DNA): TGCAGCGAGACACCGAACACTGAAGCTTTCTTT. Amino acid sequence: CSETPNTEAFF.

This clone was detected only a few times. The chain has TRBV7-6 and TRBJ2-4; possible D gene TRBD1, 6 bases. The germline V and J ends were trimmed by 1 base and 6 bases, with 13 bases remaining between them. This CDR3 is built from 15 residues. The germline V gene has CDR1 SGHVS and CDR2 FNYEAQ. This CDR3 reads CASSLGSGDGNIQYF. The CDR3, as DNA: TGTGCCAGCAGCTTAGGCTCAGGGGACGGAAACATTCAGTACTTC.

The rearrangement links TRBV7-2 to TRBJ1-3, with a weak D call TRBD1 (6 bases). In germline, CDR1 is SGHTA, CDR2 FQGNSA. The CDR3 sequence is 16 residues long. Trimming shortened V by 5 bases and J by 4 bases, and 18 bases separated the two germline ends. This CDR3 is CASSRTVLRIGNTIYF. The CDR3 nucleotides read TGTGCCAGCAGCCGGACAGTCTTGAGGATAGGAAACACCATATATTTT.

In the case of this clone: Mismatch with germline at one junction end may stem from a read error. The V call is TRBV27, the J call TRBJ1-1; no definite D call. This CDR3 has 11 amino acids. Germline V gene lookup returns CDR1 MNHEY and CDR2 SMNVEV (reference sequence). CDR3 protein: CASFRNTEAFF. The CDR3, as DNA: TGTGCCAGCTTCCGCAACACCGAAGCTTTCTTT.

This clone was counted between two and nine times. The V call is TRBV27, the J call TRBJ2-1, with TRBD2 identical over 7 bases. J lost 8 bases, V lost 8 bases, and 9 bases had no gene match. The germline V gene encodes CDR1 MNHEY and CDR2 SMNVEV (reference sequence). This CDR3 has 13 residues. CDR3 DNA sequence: TGTGCCAGCTCAAACCGGGGGGTGCATGAGCAGTTCTTC. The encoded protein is CASSNRGVHEQFF.

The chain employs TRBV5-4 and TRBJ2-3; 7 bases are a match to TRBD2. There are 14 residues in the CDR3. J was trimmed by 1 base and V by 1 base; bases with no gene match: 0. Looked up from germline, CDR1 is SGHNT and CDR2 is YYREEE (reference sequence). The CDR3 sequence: CASSLLAGTDTQYF. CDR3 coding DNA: TGTGCCAGCAGCTTGCTAGCGGGCACAGATACGCAGTATTTT.

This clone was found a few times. CDR3 DNA: TGTGCCAGCAGCTCACCCGAAGGCCTAGCGGGACAGGAGCAGTTCTTC. Translation gives CASSSPEGLAGQEQFF. This chain links TRBV7-3 with TRBJ2-1, with 9 positions matching TRBD2. Losses at the gene ends were 4 bases for V and 10 bases for J; bases not matched to a gene: 14. The CDR3 runs to 16 residues. Germline CDR1 is SGHTA and CDR2 is FQGTGA.

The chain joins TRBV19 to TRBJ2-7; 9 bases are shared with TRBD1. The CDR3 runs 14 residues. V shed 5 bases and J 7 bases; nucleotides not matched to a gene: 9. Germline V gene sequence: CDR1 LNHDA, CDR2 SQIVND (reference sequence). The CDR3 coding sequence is TGTGCCAGTAGTTGGACAGGGGCCCTGGGGGAGCAGTACTTC. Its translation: CASSWTGALGEQYF.

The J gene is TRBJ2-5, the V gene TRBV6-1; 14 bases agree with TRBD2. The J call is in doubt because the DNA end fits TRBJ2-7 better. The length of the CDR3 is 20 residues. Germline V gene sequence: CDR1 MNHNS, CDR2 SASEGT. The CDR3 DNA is TGTGCCAGCAGTGAAGATTCGGGACTAGCGGGAGCGGGGGGGGGCTACGAGCAGTACTTC. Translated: CASSEDSGLAGAGGGYEQYF.

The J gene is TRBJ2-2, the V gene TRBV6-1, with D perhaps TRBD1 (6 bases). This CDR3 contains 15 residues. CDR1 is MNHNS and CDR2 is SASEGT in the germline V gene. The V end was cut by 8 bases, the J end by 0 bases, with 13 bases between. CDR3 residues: CASLIRTANTGELFF. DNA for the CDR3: TGTGCCAGCCTAATAAGGACAGCGAACACCGGGGAGCTGTTTTTT.

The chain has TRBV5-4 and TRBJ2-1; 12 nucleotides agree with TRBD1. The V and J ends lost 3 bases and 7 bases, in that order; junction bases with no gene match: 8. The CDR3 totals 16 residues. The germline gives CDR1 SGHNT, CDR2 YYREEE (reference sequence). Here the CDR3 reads CASSSAGQGAWNEQFF. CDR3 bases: TGTGCCAGCAGCTCCGCGGGACAGGGGGCTTGGAATGAGCAGTTCTTC.

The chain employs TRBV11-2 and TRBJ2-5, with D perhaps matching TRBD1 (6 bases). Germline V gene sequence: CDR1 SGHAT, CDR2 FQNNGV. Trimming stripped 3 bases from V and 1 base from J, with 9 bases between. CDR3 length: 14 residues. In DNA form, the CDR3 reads TGTGCCAGCAGCTTGGACAGACTCCAAGAGACCCAGTACTTC. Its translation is CASSLDRLQETQYF.

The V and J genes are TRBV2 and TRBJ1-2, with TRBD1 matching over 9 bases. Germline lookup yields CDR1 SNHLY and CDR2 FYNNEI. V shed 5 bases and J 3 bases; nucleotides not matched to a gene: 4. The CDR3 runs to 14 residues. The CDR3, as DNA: TGTGCCAGCAGTCGACAGGGGGACGACTATGGCTACACCTTC. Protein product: CASSRQGDDYGYTF.

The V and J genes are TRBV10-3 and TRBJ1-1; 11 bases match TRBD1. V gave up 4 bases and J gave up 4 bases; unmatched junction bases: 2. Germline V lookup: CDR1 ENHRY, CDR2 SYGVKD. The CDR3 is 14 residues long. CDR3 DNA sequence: TGTGCCATCAGTGCTGGGACAGGGGGCACTGAAGCTTTCTTT. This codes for CAISAGTGGTEAFF.